This TCR beta chain originates from a study of beta chain features in type 1 diabetes. Overall study findings and caveats: Here, the possible influence of HLA type (on TCRB rearrangement) remained unresolved. Moderately but significantly shorter TCRB CDR3s were found in Type 1 diabetes patients in all four CD4+ subsets. Compared to healthy donors, patients appeared to have naive, central memory and Treg TCRB repertoires that were more alike.

Expressed TCRB transcripts got sequenced, as all isolated RNA was reverse transcribed. Sequencing used immunoSEQ multiplex PCR; TCRdb keeps in-frame clones, though not all of them. The table has roughly 230,000 clones, over 7.5% seen once. CD4+ naive, central memory, regulatory and stem cell-like memory subsets were isolated by sorting on CD45RO/CCR7/CD25/CD127/CD95/CD27. CDR3 length: 14 residues. Trimming pared 5 bases from V and 3 bases from J, leaving 16 bases between. Germline V gene data show CDR1 as GTSNPN and CDR2 as SVGIG (reference sequence). This clone was seen only a few times. The target antigen is unknown.

This TCR was recovered from a woman aged 18-35 years in good health. The rearrangement links TRBV30 to TRBJ1-2, with D possibly TRBD1 on 6 matching bases. The sequenced material came from naive CD4+ T cells from blood. Here the CDR3 DNA reads TGTGCCTGGGGATACAGGGCTTTTCACTATGGCTACACCTTC. It specifies CAWGYRAFHYGYTF.